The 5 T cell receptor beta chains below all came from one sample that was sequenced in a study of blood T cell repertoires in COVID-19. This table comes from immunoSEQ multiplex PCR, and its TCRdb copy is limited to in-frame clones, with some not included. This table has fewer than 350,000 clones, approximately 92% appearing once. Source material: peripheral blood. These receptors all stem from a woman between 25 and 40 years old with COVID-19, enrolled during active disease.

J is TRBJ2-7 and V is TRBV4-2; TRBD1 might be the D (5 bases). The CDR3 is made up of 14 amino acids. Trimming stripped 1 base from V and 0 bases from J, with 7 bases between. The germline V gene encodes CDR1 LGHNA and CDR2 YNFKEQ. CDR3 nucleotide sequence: TGTGCCAGCAGCCAAGGGACAAACTCCTACGAGCAGTACTTC. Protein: CASSQGTNSYEQYF.

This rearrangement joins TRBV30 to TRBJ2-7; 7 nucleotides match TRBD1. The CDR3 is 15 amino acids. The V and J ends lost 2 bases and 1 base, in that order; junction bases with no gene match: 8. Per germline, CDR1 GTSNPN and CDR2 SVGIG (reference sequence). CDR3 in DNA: TGTGCCTGGAGTCCCGGGACAGTTTTTTCCTACGAGCAGTACTTC. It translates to CAWSPGTVFSYEQYF. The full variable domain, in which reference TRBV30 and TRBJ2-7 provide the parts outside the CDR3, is SQTIHQWPATLVQPVGSPLSLECTVEGTSNPNLYWYRQAAGRGLQLLFYSVGIGQISSEVPQNLSASRPQDRQFILSSKKLLLSDSGFYLCAWSPGTVFSYEQYFGPGTRLTVT.

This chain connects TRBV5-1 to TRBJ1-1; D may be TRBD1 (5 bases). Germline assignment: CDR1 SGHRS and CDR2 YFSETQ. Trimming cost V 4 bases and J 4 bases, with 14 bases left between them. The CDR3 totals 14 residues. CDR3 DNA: TGCGCCAGCAGCGAGGACACACCTAGCACTGAAGCTTTCTTT. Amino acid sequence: CASSEDTPSTEAFF.

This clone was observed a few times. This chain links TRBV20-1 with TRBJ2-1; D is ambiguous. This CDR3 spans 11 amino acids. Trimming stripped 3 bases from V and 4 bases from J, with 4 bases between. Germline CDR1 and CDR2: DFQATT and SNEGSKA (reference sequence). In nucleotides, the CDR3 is TGCAGTGCTAGCGGGTACAATGAGCAGTTCTTC. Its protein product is CSASGYNEQFF.

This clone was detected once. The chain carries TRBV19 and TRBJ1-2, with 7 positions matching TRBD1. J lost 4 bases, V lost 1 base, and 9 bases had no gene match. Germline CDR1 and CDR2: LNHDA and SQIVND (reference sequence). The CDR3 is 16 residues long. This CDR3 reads CASSIGRGQRSYGYTF. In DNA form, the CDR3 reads TGTGCCAGTAGTATAGGACGGGGACAGCGATCCTATGGCTACACCTTC.